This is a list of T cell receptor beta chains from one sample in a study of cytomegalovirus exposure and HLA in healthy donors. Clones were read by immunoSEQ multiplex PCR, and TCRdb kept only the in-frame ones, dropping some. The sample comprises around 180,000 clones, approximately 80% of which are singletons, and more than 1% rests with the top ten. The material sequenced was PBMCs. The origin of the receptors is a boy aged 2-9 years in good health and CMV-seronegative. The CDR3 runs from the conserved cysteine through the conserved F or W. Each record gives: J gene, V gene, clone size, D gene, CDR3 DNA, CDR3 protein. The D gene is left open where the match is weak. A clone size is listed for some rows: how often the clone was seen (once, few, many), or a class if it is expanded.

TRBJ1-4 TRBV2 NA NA TGTGCCAGCAACGGGGTGGGGCAGGCGGGGGAAAAACTGTTTTTT CASNGVGQAGEKLFF
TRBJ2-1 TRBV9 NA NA TGTGCCAGCAGCGTAGCTGGGGGCTACTACAATGAGCAGTTCTTC CASSVAGGYYNEQFF
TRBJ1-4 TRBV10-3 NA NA TGTGCCATCAGTGAACCGGGGGAAAAACTGTTTTTT CAISEPGEKLFF
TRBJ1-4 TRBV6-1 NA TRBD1 TGTGCCAGCAGAGCCGACAGGGTCTATGAAAAACTGTTTTTT CASRADRVYEKLFF
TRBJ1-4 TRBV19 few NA TGTGCCAGTAGCCAGGATTATGAAAAACTGTTTTTT CASSQDYEKLFF
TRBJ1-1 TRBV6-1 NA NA TGTGCCAGCAGCCAGGGAGGGGAAGCTTTCTTT CASSQGGEAFF
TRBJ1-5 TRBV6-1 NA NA TGTGCCAGCAGTGAGGGGAGTGAAGATCACAATCAGCCCCAGCATTTT CASSEGSEDHNQPQHF
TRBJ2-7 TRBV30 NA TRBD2 TGTGCCTGGACCAACGGGGGGGCCCCAAGCTCCTACGAGCAGTACTTC CAWTNGGAPSSYEQYF
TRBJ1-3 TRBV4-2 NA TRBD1 TGTGCCAGCAGCCGCGGACAGGGCGCCCTTCTCTCTGGAAACACCATATATTTT CASSRGQGALLSGNTIYF
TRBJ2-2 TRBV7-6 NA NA TGTGCCAGCAGCTTAGCCCCGACTACCGGGGAGCTGTTTTTT CASSLAPTTGELFF
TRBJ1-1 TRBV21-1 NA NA TGTGCCAGCAGCAAAGGGCAGGGCAACACTGAAGCTTTCTTT CASSKGQGNTEAFF
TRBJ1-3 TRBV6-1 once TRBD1 TGTGCCACCTCAGGGGGCCTGTCCCCTGGAAACACCATATATTTT CATSGGLSPGNTIYF
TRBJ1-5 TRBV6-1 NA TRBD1 TGTGCCAGCAGTGGGGGGACAGGGAGCAATCAGCCCCAGCATTTT CASSGGTGSNQPQHF
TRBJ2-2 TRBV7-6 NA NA TGTGCCAGCAGCTTAGCGCGGTGGGGCGGCACTTCCGGGGAGCTGTTTTTT CASSLARWGGTSGELFF
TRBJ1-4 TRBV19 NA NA TGTGCCAGTAGTATAAATCATGCGTTGAGGGTCGTGAAACTGTTTTTT CASSINHALRVVKLFF
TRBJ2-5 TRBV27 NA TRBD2 TGTGCCAGCAGTTTATTGGGGGGGGAGACCCAGTACTTC CASSLLGGETQYF
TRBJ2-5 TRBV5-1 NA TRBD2 TGCGCCAGCACCCACCGCTACACAGCGGGAGAAGGCGAGACCCAGTACTTC CASTHRYTAGEGETQYF
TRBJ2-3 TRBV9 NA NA TGTGCCAGCAGCCCTCGGGGTGTCACAGATACGCAGTATTTT CASSPRGVTDTQYF
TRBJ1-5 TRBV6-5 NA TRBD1 TGTGCCAGCAAACAAGACAGGGGGCACAATCAGCCCCAGCATTTT CASKQDRGHNQPQHF
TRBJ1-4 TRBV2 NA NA TGTGCCAGCAGTGGAGTGGACAGCCCTAATGAAAAACTGTTTTTT CASSGVDSPNEKLFF
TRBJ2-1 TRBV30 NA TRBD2 TGTGCCTGGAGACTAGCGGGGACTTTAAACAATGAGCAGTTCTTC CAWRLAGTLNNEQFF
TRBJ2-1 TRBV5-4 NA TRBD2 TGTGCCAGCAGCCCGGAGGCTAGCGGGAGTCCGAATGAGCAGTTCTTC CASSPEASGSPNEQFF
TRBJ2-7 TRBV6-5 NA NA TGTGCCAGTAGGGACGGCGGGGGCCCCTACGAGCAGTACTTC CASRDGGGPYEQYF
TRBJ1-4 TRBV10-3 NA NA TGTGCCATCAGTGACCCGACAGGATCTGAAAAACTGTTTTTT CAISDPTGSEKLFF
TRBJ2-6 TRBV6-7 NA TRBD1 TGTGCCAGCAGGCTAAGACAGGGCCAGAACTCTGGGGCCAACGTCCTGACTTTC CASRLRQGQNSGANVLTF
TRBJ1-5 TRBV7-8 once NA TGTGCCAGCAGCCCCATCCCCCAGGGGAGCATCGGGCAGCCCCAGCATTTT CASSPIPQGSIGQPQHF
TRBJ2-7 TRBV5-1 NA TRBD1 TGCGCCAGCAGCTTAAGACAGGGAGAGAACTACGAGCAGTACTTC CASSLRQGENYEQYF
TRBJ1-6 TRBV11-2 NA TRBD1 TGTGCCAGCAGTATGGACAGGGTGTCCCTCCACTTT CASSMDRVSLHF
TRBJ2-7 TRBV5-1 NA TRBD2 TGCGCCAGCAGCTTGGCCCCAAGGACTAGGGACCTCTACGAGCAGTACTTC CASSLAPRTRDLYEQYF
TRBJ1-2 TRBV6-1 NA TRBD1 TGTGCCAGCAGTGAAAGGGGGACAGGGGGCAACTATGGCTACACCTTC CASSERGTGGNYGYTF
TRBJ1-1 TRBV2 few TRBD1 TGTGCCAGCAGTGCGGACAGGGGAAGGACTGAAGCTTTCTTT CASSADRGRTEAFF
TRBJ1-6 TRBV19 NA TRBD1 TGTGCCAGTAGGGACAGGGGAAACTCACCCCTCCACTTT CASRDRGNSPLHF
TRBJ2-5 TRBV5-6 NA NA TGTGCCAGCAGCTCGCCGGGGGGCAGGGAGACCCAGTACTTC CASSSPGGRETQYF
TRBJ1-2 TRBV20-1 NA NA TGCAGTGCTAGAGTTTGGCGGCCCACCTTC CSARVWRPTF
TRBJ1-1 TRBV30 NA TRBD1 TGTGCCTGGGGGGACAGGGGGAACACTGAAGCTTTCTTT CAWGDRGNTEAFF
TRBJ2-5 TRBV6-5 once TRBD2 TGTGCCAGCAGTTACTCCGGGACTAGCGGAGAGACCCAGTACTTC CASSYSGTSGETQYF
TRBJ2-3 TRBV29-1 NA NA TGCAGCGTTGAACAGGGAATTGCATCAGATACGCAGTATTTT CSVEQGIASDTQYF
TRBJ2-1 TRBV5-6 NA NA TGTGCCAGCAGCCCCTTTAGGGGGGGACGAAATGAGCAGTTCTTC CASSPFRGGRNEQFF
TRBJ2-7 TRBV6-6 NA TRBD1 TGTGCCACCAGAAAGGACAGGGAAGGACGCGAGCAGTACTTC CATRKDREGREQYF
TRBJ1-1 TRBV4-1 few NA TGCGCCAGCAGCCAAGATGAGCGGTTGCCCCCCACTGAAGCTTTCTTT CASSQDERLPPTEAFF
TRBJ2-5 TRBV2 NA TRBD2 TGTGCCAGCGATGATAGACTAGCGGGGGTGACCCAGTACTTC CASDDRLAGVTQYF